Presented here are 3 T cell receptor beta chains from one specimen sequenced in a study of blood T cells in healthy people across ages. With a J-beta primer mix and a sample-barcoded 5' primer, a second PCR ran about 7 to 11 cycles. MiXCR, applied by TCRdb to the 5' RACE reads, yields one record per CDR3 protein. The sample holds roughly 570,000 distinct CDR3 sequences, 25% to 30% seen once. Sequencing used blood. Receptors were obtained from an older woman in good health.

In its sample, this clonotype was seen a few times. The gene calls are TRBV29-1 and TRBJ1-1, with 8 bases lining up with TRBD1. The CDR3 consists of 16 residues. Germline V gene data show CDR1 as SQVTM and CDR2 as ANQGSEA. V trimming: 7 bases; J trimming: 0 bases; junction bases outside the gene matches: 13. The CDR3 nucleotides read TGCAGCGCGATGACAGGGGCCCTAAAGATGAACACTGAAGCTTTCTTT. Translating it yields CSAMTGALKMNTEAFF.

The J gene is TRBJ2-3, the V gene TRBV5-4; 10 bases fit TRBD2. V was pared by 0 bases and J by 5 bases, with 3 bases of the junction left unmatched. The germline V gene has CDR1 SGHNT and CDR2 YYREEE (reference sequence). The CDR3 spans 15 residues. Here the CDR3 DNA reads TGTGCCAGCAGCTTGGCACTAGCGGGGCGAGATACGCAGTATTTT. It codes for CASSLALAGRDTQYF.

This clonotype was counted a few times. The chain uses TRBV7-3 and TRBJ1-1; 8 bases map to TRBD1. CDR3 size: 14 residues. Trimming took 4 bases from V and 3 from J; bases not matched to a gene: 4. Germline V CDR1 and CDR2: SGHTA, FQGTGA. The CDR3 sequence: CASSSDRDHTEAFF. In DNA form, the CDR3 reads TGTGCCAGCAGCTCGGACAGGGACCACACTGAAGCTTTCTTT.